This TCR beta chain was obtained from a study of T cells in Graves' hyperthyroidism and ophthalmopathy. CDR1 and CDR2 (germline): MNHEY, SVGEGT. The V end was cut by 7 bases, the J end by 7 bases, with 17 bases between. The CDR3 spans 14 residues. It was RNA transcripts that yielded the amplified TCR beta CDR3 regions. First-round RT-PCR of the TCR CDR3 relied on the HTBI primer set. MiXCR, run by TCRdb on the multiplex PCR reads, gives a single entry per CDR3 protein. The sample lists under 300,000 distinct CDR3 sequences, 10% to 15% seen once, with more than 7.5% in the top ten. This clonotype appeared many times.

The TCR was taken from a woman under 40 with Graves' hyperthyroidism that later progressed to Graves' ophthalmopathy. The sample comprised blood. The chain links TRBV6-2 or TRBV6-3 to TRBJ1-5, with a weak D call TRBD1 (6 bases). The CDR3: CASTIGGLEQPQHF. The CDR3 nucleotides read TGTGCCAGCACCATAGGGGGGTTGGAACAGCCCCAGCATTTT.